The clone carrying this T cell receptor beta chain has more than one count but fewer than ten. No antigen is known for it. These data belong to a study of T cell repertoires in cytomegalovirus infection. Overall study context: Public TCR beta signatures marked donors with CMV infection and the matching HLA. Study-wide results and caveats: In two of eight donors, the top clonotype was HLA-C-restricted CMV-specific. Cumulative frequency of public TCR beta families picked out carriers of CMV plus the relevant HLA.

TCRdb reanalysed the reads using MiXCR and keeps one entry per CDR3 protein. The table includes some 220,000 distinct CDR3 sequences, around 6.4% detected once. The length of the CDR3 is 16 residues. V was pared by 5 bases and J by 3 bases, with 19 bases between. Germline V lookup: CDR1 SGHTA, CDR2 FQGNSA. The V gene is TRBV7-2, the J gene TRBJ1-2; D ambiguous. The sequenced material came from PBMCs. This TCR was sampled from a human donor in good health (CMV status not recorded). Some clones in this sample may be carry-over from other donors' samples. The CDR3 nucleotides read TGTGCCAGCAGCCCTAGCGGTACGGGGATGTACTATGGCTACACCTTC. Amino acids: CASSPSGTGMYYGYTF. Variable domain in full (rest from reference TRBV7-2 and TRBJ1-2): GAGVSQSPSNKVTEKGKDVELRCDPISGHTALYWYRQSLGQGLEFLIYFQGNSAPDKSGLPSDRFSAERTGGSVSTLTIQRTQQEDSAVYLCASSPSGTGMYYGYTFGSGTRLTVV.